The 14 T cell receptor beta chains presented below share a single source sample, sequenced in a study of shared clonotypes between healthy human individuals. Sequenced by immunoSEQ multiplex PCR; TCRdb stores in-frame clones only, minus some. The sample has about a million clones, approximately 80% seen once. The sequencing sample was made of memory CD4+ T cells from PBMCs. Subset described: CD45RA-negative fraction. Receptors originate from a man between 18 and 35 years old in good health. Some clones in this sample may be carry-over from other donors' samples.

The chain combines TRBV28 with TRBJ1-2; no firm D call. The CDR3 length is 13 residues. V was pared by 6 bases and J by 8 bases, with 16 bases between. Per the germline V gene, CDR1 is MDHEN and CDR2 is SYDVKM. As DNA, the CDR3 is TGTGCCAGCAGCGCGAACTCGGGTCGCGGCTACACCTTC. It specifies CASSANSGRGYTF.

This chain joins TRBV30 and TRBJ2-7; 8 bases fit TRBD1. The CDR3 is 13 amino acids. CDR1 is GTSNPN, CDR2 SVGIG, per germline (reference sequence). With V trimmed by 0 bases and J by 6 bases, 4 bases remained unmatched. The CDR3 DNA sequence: TGTGCCTGGAGTGTACGACAGGGGAGCGAGCAGTACTTC. Protein sequence: CAWSVRQGSEQYF.

V usage is TRBV2 and J usage is TRBJ1-4, with D hard to call. The CDR3 spans 13 residues. Germline assignment: CDR1 SNHLY and CDR2 FYNNEI. V was clipped by 6 bases and J by 8 bases, with 13 bases between them. CDR3 sequence (DNA): TGTGCCAGCAGCGTCCTCCGTGAGGAAAAACTGTTTTTT. Encoded protein: CASSVLREEKLFF.

The chain joins TRBV27 to TRBJ2-2; the D gene is possibly TRBD2 (6 bases). The V end was cut by 3 bases, the J end by 4 bases, with 12 bases between. The CDR3 runs 15 residues. Germline values: CDR1 MNHEY, CDR2 SMNVEV (reference sequence). CDR3 coding DNA: TGTGCCAGCAGTTTTAACGCGGGACCCACCGGGGAGCTGTTTTTT. Translation gives CASSFNAGPTGELFF.

The chain couples TRBV4-1 to TRBJ1-1; D remains ambiguous. Between the trimmed V and J ends, which lost 3 bases and 0 bases, there was a span of 8 bases. There are 14 residues in the CDR3. Germline loops: CDR1 MGHRA, CDR2 YSYEKL. The CDR3 bases are TGCGCCAGCAGCCAGAGAACTATGAACACTGAAGCTTTCTTT. Translated: CASSQRTMNTEAFF.

The chain's CDR3 is CASSLARRAQAVTDTQYF. CDR3 bases: TGTGCCAGCAGCTTAGCCCGGAGGGCTCAAGCTGTAACAGATACGCAGTATTTT. The chain is built from TRBV11-2 and TRBJ2-3; D might be TRBD2 (6 bases). V dropped 1 base and J dropped 3 bases, with 20 bases sitting between them. The length of the CDR3 is 18 residues. Germline CDR1 is SGHAT and CDR2 is FQNNGV.

This clone has a single count. This chain joins TRBV7-9 and TRBJ2-3; possible D gene TRBD1, 7 bases. The CDR3 consists of 17 residues. The V gene lost 0 bases and the J gene lost 3 bases, with 16 bases spanning the gap. Per the germline V gene, CDR1 is SEHNR and CDR2 is FQNEAQ (reference sequence). CDR3 residues: CASSLAEGASLTDTQYF. In DNA, the CDR3 is TGTGCCAGCAGCTTAGCGGAGGGGGCCTCCCTGACAGATACGCAGTATTTT. Variable domain in full (rest from reference TRBV7-9 and TRBJ2-3): DTGVSQNPRHKITKRGQNVTFRCDPISEHNRLYWYRQTLGQGPEFLTYFQNEAQLEKSRLLSDRFSAERPKGSFSTLEIQRTEQGDSAMYLCASSLAEGASLTDTQYFGPGTRLTVL.

The chain employs TRBV28 and TRBJ2-2, with TRBD2 matching 7 bases. The germline CDR1 and CDR2 sequences are MDHEN and SYDVKM. Losses at the gene ends were 8 bases for V and 5 bases for J; bases not matched to a gene: 11. The CDR3 extends over 15 amino acids. In DNA, the CDR3 is TGTGCCAGCTTCCCAGCCGGGGGGACGACCGGGGAGCTGTTTTTT. Translated, it gives CASFPAGGTTGELFF.

The rearrangement joins TRBV7-2 to TRBJ1-4, with D possibly being TRBD1 (5 bases). Germline assignment: CDR1 SGHTA and CDR2 FQGNSA. The germline V and J ends were trimmed by 7 bases and 5 bases, with 14 bases remaining between them. This CDR3 comprises 14 residues. In DNA, the CDR3 is TGTGCCAGCACCCGCGGGGGGAACAATGAAAAACTGTTTTTT. Translation gives CASTRGGNNEKLFF.

This chain connects TRBV29-1 to TRBJ2-5; D possibly corresponds to TRBD1 (6 bases). The CDR3 loop spans 11 amino acids. V lost 3 bases and J 9 bases, leaving 11 bases between the germline ends. Germline V CDR1 and CDR2: SQVTM, ANQGSEA. The CDR3: CSVDSSGAQYF. CDR3 in DNA: TGCAGCGTTGATTCTTCAGGGGCCCAGTACTTC.

This chain uses TRBV28 with TRBJ1-3; D not certain. The CDR3 has 17 amino acids. The V and J ends lost 3 bases and 0 bases respectively, with 15 bases between them. Germline CDR1 is MDHEN and CDR2 is SYDVKM. The CDR3 nucleotides read TGTGCCAGCAGTTTTGCCCCCTATGGAAACTCTGGAAACACCATATATTTT. It codes for CASSFAPYGNSGNTIYF.

The gene calls are TRBV7-2 and TRBJ2-5; TRBD1 is a possible D gene (5 bases). CDR3 length: 14 amino acids. V shed 4 bases and J shed 4 bases, with 13 bases lying between them. Germline V gives CDR1 SGHTA, CDR2 FQGNSA. The CDR3 DNA reads as TGTGCCAGCAGCTACTGGTCAAGGGGAGAGACCCAGTACTTC. Translation: CASSYWSRGETQYF.

Ten or more counts support this clone. The gene calls are TRBV6-1 and TRBJ1-1, with 7 bases aligning to TRBD1. Germline V gene lookup returns CDR1 MNHNS and CDR2 SASEGT. J lost 5 bases, V lost 5 bases, and 8 bases had no gene match. The CDR3 is 14 residues long. The CDR3 DNA is TGTGCCAGCAGTACCCGACAGGGTTGGACTGAAGCTTTCTTT. It encodes CASSTRQGWTEAFF.

The rearrangement links TRBV28 to TRBJ1-2, with a tentative D call TRBD1 (6 bases). Germline CDR1 is MDHEN and CDR2 is SYDVKM. The germline V and J ends were trimmed by 5 bases and 3 bases, with 16 bases remaining between them. The CDR3 runs to 15 residues. CDR3 in DNA: TGTGCCAGCAGTGGCCCAGGGGTGGGTGACTATGGCTACACCTTC. Amino acid sequence: CASSGPGVGDYGYTF.